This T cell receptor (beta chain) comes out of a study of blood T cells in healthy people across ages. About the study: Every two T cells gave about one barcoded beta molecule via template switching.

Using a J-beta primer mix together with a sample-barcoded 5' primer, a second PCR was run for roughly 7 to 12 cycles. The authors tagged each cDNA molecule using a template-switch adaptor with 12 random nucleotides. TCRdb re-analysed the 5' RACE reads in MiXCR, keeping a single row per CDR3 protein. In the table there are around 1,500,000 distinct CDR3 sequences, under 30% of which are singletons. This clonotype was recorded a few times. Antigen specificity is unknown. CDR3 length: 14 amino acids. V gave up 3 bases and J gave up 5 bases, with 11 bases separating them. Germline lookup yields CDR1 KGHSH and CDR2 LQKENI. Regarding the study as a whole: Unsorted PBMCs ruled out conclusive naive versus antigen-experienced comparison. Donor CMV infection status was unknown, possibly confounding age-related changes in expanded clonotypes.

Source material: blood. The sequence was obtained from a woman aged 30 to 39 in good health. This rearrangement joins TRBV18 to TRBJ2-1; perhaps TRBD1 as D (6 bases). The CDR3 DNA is TGTGCCAGCTCACCGGGGGCGTCAAACAATGAGCAGTTCTTC. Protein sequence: CASSPGASNNEQFF.